This entry is about one T cell receptor (beta chain). This specimen belongs to a study of blood T cell repertoires in COVID-19. At the level of the study: T cells, B-cell-depleted T cells, or PBMCs provided the cDNA or gDNA that served as material.

CDR1 and CDR2 (germline): SGHTA, FQGNSA. The V end was cut by 5 bases, the J end by 6 bases, with 17 bases between. The CDR3 extends over 16 amino acids. The method was immunoSEQ multiplex PCR; TCRdb's version includes in-frame clones alone and lacks a portion of them. The sample lists 150,000 to 200,000 clones; more than 75% were seen once. Sequenced input: peripheral blood. The origin of this receptor is a woman aged 45-65 years with active or convalescent COVID-19. The chain recombines TRBV7-2 with TRBJ1-6, with D unresolved. CDR3 nucleotides: TGTGCCAGCAGCCTACTCCTGCGGGTGCGTAATTCACCCCTCCACTTT. Translation: CASSLLLRVRNSPLHF.